This TCR beta chain was identified during a study of blood T cell repertoires in COVID-19. In the study overall: Acute and convalescent COVID-19 specimens originated in the United States, Italy and Spain. T cells, B-cell-depleted T cells, or PBMCs provided the cDNA or gDNA that served as material.

Under the authors' procedure: From reference gene primer amplification, estimates of nucleated cell counts were derived. Sequencing used immunoSEQ multiplex PCR; TCRdb keeps in-frame clones, though not all of them. That table supplies the V and J calls and clone size; D and trimming were determined from the DNA. The data contain just over 650,000 clones, 70% to 90% of them singletons. Germline loops: CDR1 KGHSH, CDR2 LQKENI. The ends lost 2 bases at V and 4 bases at J; junction bases unmatched: 3. The CDR3 consists of 15 residues. The sequenced sample was peripheral blood. The V call is TRBV18, the J call TRBJ2-1, with 9 bases that match TRBD2. This sequence was found in a young woman with acute or convalescent COVID-19. CDR3: CASSPGAGGYNEQFF. Here the CDR3 DNA reads TGTGCCAGCTCACCAGGAGCGGGGGGTTACAATGAGCAGTTCTTC.